This T cell receptor beta chain was sequenced for a study of blood T cells in healthy people across ages (dated by TCRdb to the mid-2010s). Regarding the research as a whole: In model experiments, template switching captured about one uniquely barcoded TCR beta cDNA molecule for every two T cells. The study measured age-related changes in TCR beta repertoire diversity using deep sequencing normalized with unique cDNA molecular identifiers. Four age groups were formed from the donors: young (average 16 years), middle-aged (around 40), aged (under 70) and long-lived (approximately 80). To avoid experimental bias, donors of different ages were randomly spread across the sequencing lanes. Two additional independent replicas of 1 million unique cDNA reads from the same blood draw were analyzed for two donors (one aged 18 to 29 and one aged 80 or older). Study-wide findings and limitations: Compared with the aged group, more naive CD4+ T cells, fewer expanded clones and increased TCR diversity were shown by the long-lived group, suggesting age selection. Total diversity estimates from one million sequenced T cells were considered lower bounds and underestimates. Conclusive comparison of naive and antigen-experienced compartments was prevented by the profiling of bulk unsorted PBMCs. The percentage of naive T cells measured by flow cytometry correlated strongly with observed TCR beta diversity. Observed TCR beta diversity per million T cells fell roughly linearly with age, and a significant reduction was already apparent by age around 44. Because the CMV infection status of the donors was unknown, age-related changes in expanded clonotypes may potentially have been confounded.

Systemically healthy Caucasian individuals from Russia, approximately 39 in total and aged 6 to 90 years, were included as donors. Each donor gave about 9.2 milliliters of peripheral blood, drawn into EDTA-treated Vacutainer tubes. PBMCs were isolated by Ficoll-Paque density-gradient centrifugation, with at least 6 million obtained per sample. Trizol reagent was used to extract total RNA from PBMCs, with at least 5.5 micrograms per sample. Naive CD45RAhigh/CD27high T cell percentages were measured by flow cytometry on a PBMC aliquot from every donor. The junction shows trimming of 5 bases on V and 6 bases on J, plus 10 bases between the germline ends. The CDR3 has 13 amino acids, counting the end cysteine and phenylalanine. The read is trimmed to its CDR3 DNA, 39 bases read in frame from base 1. The germline V gene encodes CDR1 LGHDT and CDR2 YNNKEL (reference sequence). This clonotype was found a few times. There is no known antigen for this receptor. Base qualities were left out, and no much larger clone turns up one base away.

The library was generated by 5' RACE. The sequencer was an Illumina HiSeq 2500. The second PCR ran for about 6 to 12 cycles and used a J-beta primer mix along with a sample-barcoded 5' primer. A unique molecular identifier was introduced onto each TCR beta cDNA molecule by a template-switch 5' adaptor carrying 12 random nucleotides. Each sample yielded at least 2.5 million CDR3-containing paired-end reads. First-strand cDNA was synthesized from all RNA with the Mint cDNA synthesis kit, primed by a TRBC-specific oligonucleotide. After uracil-DNA glycosylase treatment, a first 18-cycle PCR used universal primers M1SS and BC2_uni_R on all cDNA. Regarding the original processing steps: Each sample was normalized by randomly selecting 1 million high-quality reads, each carrying a distinct molecular identifier. Instead of being binned into consensus sequences, reads with shared molecular identifiers were discarded. MiTCR, with a Q25 quality threshold and the strictest error-elimination algorithm, was used for CDR3 identification, clonotype clustering and error correction. Lower-bound total TCR beta diversity was estimated with a nonparametric unseen species model using Euler transformation. Using fastp trimming at Q25 and MiXCR clonotype assembly, TCRdb reanalyzed the public sequencing data and kept in-frame beta chains. CDR3 protein sequences are deduplicated, and each keeps its most common genes and DNA. The V and J calls shown here were made by TCRdb, not taken from the authors' results. The sample data list roughly 680,000 distinct CDR3 sequences, and roughly 20% of these were observed just once. Clones ranked in the top ten supply roughly 3.7% of the sample.

This TCR came from a man aged 65 to 85 in good health. Material for sequencing was blood. The rearrangement joined TRBV3-1 to TRBJ1-4, with the D gene uncertain. The CDR3 protein: CASSYGRDEKLFF. The DNA sequence is given as TGTGCCAGCAGCTACGGACGGGATGAAAAACTGTTTTTT.